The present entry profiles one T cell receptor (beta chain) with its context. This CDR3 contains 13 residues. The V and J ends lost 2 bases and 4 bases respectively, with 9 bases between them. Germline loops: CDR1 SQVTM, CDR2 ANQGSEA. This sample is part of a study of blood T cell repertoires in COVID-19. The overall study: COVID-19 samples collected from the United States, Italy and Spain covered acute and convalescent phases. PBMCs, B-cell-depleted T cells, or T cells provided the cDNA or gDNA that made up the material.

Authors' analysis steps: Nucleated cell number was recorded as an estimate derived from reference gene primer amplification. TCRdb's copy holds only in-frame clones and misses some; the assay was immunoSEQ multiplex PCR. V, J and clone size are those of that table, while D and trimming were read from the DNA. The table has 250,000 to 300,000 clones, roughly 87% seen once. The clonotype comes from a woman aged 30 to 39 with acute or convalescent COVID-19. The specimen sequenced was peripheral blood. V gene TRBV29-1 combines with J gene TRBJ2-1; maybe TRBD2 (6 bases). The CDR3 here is CSVERENYNEQFF. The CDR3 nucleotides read TGCAGCGTTGAACGGGAGAATTACAATGAGCAGTTCTTC.